A selection of T cell receptor beta chains follows, all from one sample in a study of shared clonotypes between healthy human individuals. This table comes from immunoSEQ multiplex PCR, and its TCRdb copy is limited to in-frame clones, with some not included. The sample gives roughly 2.2 million clones, 85% to 95% of which show up once; 0.39% is in the top ten. The specimen was naive CD4+ T cells from PBMCs. The receptors here all came from a young man in good health. Some clones in this sample may be carry-over from other donors' samples. The CDR3 runs from the conserved cysteine through the conserved F or W. A D gene is named only where the DNA matches it firmly. Clone size, where shown, is once, few, many, or a class for clones that have expanded.

j_call: TRBJ2-5
v_call: TRBV28
clone_size: .
d_call: .
cdr3_nt: TGTGCCAGCAGCTCCCTCGGGGGCAGCCAAGAGACCCAGTACTTC
cdr3_aa: CASSSLGGSQETQYF

j_call: TRBJ2-7
v_call: TRBV6-5
clone_size: once
d_call: TRBD2
cdr3_nt: TGTGCCAGCAGGCTAGCGGATAACTACGAGCAGTACTTC
cdr3_aa: CASRLADNYEQYF

j_call: TRBJ1-2
v_call: TRBV19
clone_size: .
d_call: .
cdr3_nt: TGTGCCAGTAGTATCGAAGGAGGGTGGGAAGGCGGCTACACCTTC
cdr3_aa: CASSIEGGWEGGYTF

j_call: TRBJ2-7
v_call: TRBV28
clone_size: .
d_call: TRBD1
cdr3_nt: TGTGCCAGCAGTCTCCGGGAGACAGGGGGTTTCGACGAGCAGTACTTC
cdr3_aa: CASSLRETGGFDEQYF

j_call: TRBJ2-2
v_call: TRBV2
clone_size: .
d_call: TRBD1
cdr3_nt: TGTGCCAGCAGCGGAACAGGGGGGCACGGGGAGCTGTTTTTT
cdr3_aa: CASSGTGGHGELFF

j_call: TRBJ2-2
v_call: TRBV19
clone_size: few
d_call: .
cdr3_nt: TGTGCCAGTAGTAGACAGCGACCCAACACCGGGGAGCTGTTTTTT
cdr3_aa: CASSRQRPNTGELFF

j_call: TRBJ1-1
v_call: TRBV10-2
clone_size: .
d_call: TRBD1
cdr3_nt: TGCGCCAGCAGGTCGGGACAGATAAACACTGAAGCTTTCTTT
cdr3_aa: CASRSGQINTEAFF

j_call: TRBJ1-2
v_call: TRBV6-6
clone_size: .
d_call: .
cdr3_nt: TGTGCCAGCAGTTACTCGATCCCAGGAGCTAACTATGGCTACACCTTC
cdr3_aa: CASSYSIPGANYGYTF

j_call: TRBJ1-2
v_call: TRBV28
clone_size: once
d_call: .
cdr3_nt: TGTGCCAGCAGTCCCCCCAGGGGCTTCTATGGCTACACCTTC
cdr3_aa: CASSPPRGFYGYTF

j_call: TRBJ2-5
v_call: TRBV28
clone_size: .
d_call: .
cdr3_nt: TGTGCCAGCAGTTTAAGGGCGGCTCAAGAGACCCAGTACTTC
cdr3_aa: CASSLRAAQETQYF

j_call: TRBJ2-7
v_call: TRBV5-4
clone_size: .
d_call: .
cdr3_nt: TGTGCCAGCAGCTTGTTGGGGGGGGCAGCGAACCCCTACGAGCAGTACTTC
cdr3_aa: CASSLLGGAANPYEQYF

j_call: TRBJ1-1
v_call: TRBV30
clone_size: .
d_call: .
cdr3_nt: TGTGCCTGGAGTGGAGACAACCGGAACACTGAAGCTTTCTTT
cdr3_aa: CAWSGDNRNTEAFF

j_call: TRBJ2-3
v_call: TRBV9
clone_size: .
d_call: .
cdr3_nt: TGTGCCAGCAGCGGCTTCGGAGCGGCAGGCACAGATACGCAGTATTTT
cdr3_aa: CASSGFGAAGTDTQYF

j_call: TRBJ2-5
v_call: TRBV4-3
clone_size: .
d_call: .
cdr3_nt: TGCGCCAGCAGCCAAGATTTAGGAGGGGGGGAGACCCAGTACTTC
cdr3_aa: CASSQDLGGGETQYF

j_call: TRBJ1-4
v_call: TRBV28
clone_size: .
d_call: TRBD1
cdr3_nt: TGTGCCAGCAGTTCAACAGGGGGCACTAATGAAAAACTGTTTTTT
cdr3_aa: CASSSTGGTNEKLFF